Given below is one T cell receptor (beta chain) in context. Its antigen is unknown. No much larger clone is present one base from it, and per-base qualities are unavailable. This sample was included in a study of cytomegalovirus exposure and HLA in healthy donors (dated by TCRdb to 2017 to 2019). Regarding the research as a whole: In an earlier analysis of 587 of the donors, approximately 300 Gb of sequence data and 120 million or so unique TCR beta sequences from about 180 million T cells were reported. Alongside the repertoire data, information on donor age, sex, ethnicity and CMV serostatus was compiled. Among 398 genotyped donors of the cohort, an average of around 220,000 unique TCR beta nucleotide sequences was sequenced per donor, of which approximately 19% were non-productive. About 280 gigabases of sequencing data and approximately 92 million unique TCR sequences made up an early release that covered approximately 700 HLA-typed donors. To predict cytomegalovirus infection status, the study brought together high-throughput TCR immunosequencing, statistical association of individual TCRs with disease status, and machine learning. An earlier analysis of 500 to 650 of the donors applied high-throughput TCR beta sequencing to assess whether each TCR beta V gene segment acted as functional or pseudogenic. A separate validation cohort of 100 to 150 different subjects was used in addition to the approximately 610-subject first cohort. About 5 DR-DQ haplotypes were handled as single units for association and clustering, since linkage in the cohort was strong. HLA typing covered class I and class II loci at four-digit resolution. The number of donors typed differed by locus, with roughly 620-630 for A, B, C, DRB1 and DQB1, around 500 for DQA1, 600 to 610 for DPA1, and around 430 for DPB1. A later analysis re-examined previously published TCR beta repertoires from more than 600 donors and added high-resolution HLA genotyping to investigate patterns of TCR occurrence. The study was designed to test whether signatures of past pathogen exposure could be identified by cataloging public T cell receptors. Every discovery cohort repertoire had been produced on one sequencing platform. Using immunosequencing, the study profiled T cell repertoires from fewer than 700 subjects and related those repertoires to cytomegalovirus serostatus. In the later analysis, no new phenotypic data were used to find candidate immune exposures; instead, reliance was placed on TCR beta sequences and their occurrence across donors. Genome-wide SNP genotypes for about 65% of the 666 donors were used in a later genetic analysis, which treated that subset as a discovery cohort. The genetic ancestry cluster associated with self-reported Caucasian donors included roughly 84% of the approximately 400 genotyped donors. Overall results and qualifications from the work: A cluster of highly shared sequence variants was judged likely to represent a technical artifact of the sequencing pipeline. In a later analysis, HLA-associated TCR beta chains showed more clonal expansion and lower generation probabilities than non-associated chains that were equally common. Presence/absence analyses assumed roughly uniform sequencing depth across donors, an assumption that may not hold. HLA typing was unavailable for some donors at each locus, so association tests used only the typed subset. An earlier analysis of around 500 of the donors showed that most TCR beta V segments appeared in productive rearrangements either about 87% or about 30% of the time, which broadly matched IMGT annotations. Cytomegalovirus status was reported to be diagnosed by the classifier with high specificity and sensitivity in both the original and validation cohorts. In a later analysis, several top co-occurrence clusters were reported to appear linked to parvovirus B19, influenza, CMV and Epstein-Barr virus. The earlier analysis of around 600 of the donors excluded roughly 17 rarely observed V segments, including chromosome 9 orphons, because counts were too low. The authors suggested that the approach could potentially be extended to other disease states and immunological phenotypes. A further reported finding was that TCR beta sequences accurately predicted the HLA-A and HLA-B alleles for most subjects in the first cohort. Some IMGT-functional V segments, including TRBV6-2 and TRBV6-3, could not be told apart with the 87-base-pair reads, so those segments were excluded. A later analysis found that TCR association rates varied across HLA loci, with DRB1 alleles showing the most associated TCRs and HLA-C alleles the fewest. The cohort was sequenced for TCR beta chains only, and without alpha or paired-chain data the features that could be detected were limited. Assigning TCR associations to individual alleles was difficult when HLA alleles, especially DR and DQ, strongly co-occurred. An association between a missense DCLRE1C variant and V-gene and J-gene trimming of TCR beta chains was found in a later genetic analysis and replicated in an independent cohort. CMV serostatus was the only immune exposure information available for the cohort. According to a later analysis, most CMV-associated TCR beta chains appeared to be HLA-restricted, and the HLA associations seemed to be driven largely by CMV exposure. Most TCR sequences were seen in very few donors, while some public TCRs were found in many individuals. A later analysis associated about 17,000 TCR beta sequences with specific HLA alleles at a false discovery rate of 0.05. In the study, 150 to 200 TCR beta chains were listed as associated with cytomegalovirus. Correlated functional status among segregating V segments might reflect linkage disequilibrium, but an unknown experimental factor could not be ruled out. In a later genetic analysis, fewer N-insertions in productive TCRs were reported among donors in an Asian-associated ancestry cluster than the roughly 700-donor mean. A few of the identified cytomegalovirus-associated TCR beta chains were confirmed in vitro to be specific for cytomegalovirus antigens.

Here V drops 4 bases and J drops 1 base, and the junction holds 10 bases not matched to any gene. Via the germline V gene, CDR1 is SGHDT and CDR2 YYEEEE. Measured from the cysteine to the phenylalanine, the CDR3 is 18 residues long. Solely the CDR3 DNA is kept, with 54 bases framed from the first base. The cohort consisted of fewer than 700 healthy bone marrow donors. At the time of sampling, every cohort member was nominally healthy, though immune exposures that went unrecorded were likely present. The donor tested CMV seropositive, placing the donor among the 289 seropositive members of the cohort. A peripheral blood sample was collected from each donor, and TCR beta sequencing was performed on peripheral blood mononuclear cells. Genomic DNA was extracted from the blood cell samples with the Qiagen DNeasy Blood Extraction Kit. The library was made by the immunoSEQ multiplex PCR assay. For the multiplex PCR, a mixture combining 60 forward primers for TCR Vbeta segments and 13 reverse primers for TCR Jbeta segments was used. The CDR3 region of rearranged TCR beta genes was amplified from genomic DNA with a multiplex PCR assay. Amplified TCR beta libraries were sequenced as 87-base-pair reads on the Illumina HiSeq System. Under the source paper's analysis protocol: A later analysis counted about 76 million unique TCR beta chains across the 666 repertoires, and around 9.9 million of these chains were shared by at least two donors. Raw reads were error-corrected and collapsed into unique sequences with a nearest-neighbor algorithm that merged closely related sequences to remove PCR and sequencing errors. Alignment of CDR3 sequences to IMGT reference sequences was used to assign V, D and J gene segments. Each retained sequence needed at least a six-nucleotide match to both a V gene segment and a J gene segment. A rearrangement counted as productive if the CDR3 had no stop codons and remained in frame with V and J, and every other rearrangement counted as non-productive. Following IMGT convention, CDR3 was defined as the stretch from the second conserved V-encoded cysteine up to the conserved J-encoded phenylalanine. The earlier analysis of 587 of the donors excluded any sequence lacking an unambiguous match to a single V gene segment. In an earlier analysis of approximately 550 of the donors, V segments were called functional above 56.7% productive rearrangements and were called segregating when the between-donor standard deviation exceeded 5%. A statistical classification framework was built for diagnosing cytomegalovirus status from the catalog of TCR beta chain sequences. A later analysis assigned V and J genes by comparing TCR nucleotide sequences with IMGT/GENE-DB human TR gene sequences. A later analysis assigned CDR3 sequences and most-parsimonious VDJ recombination scenarios with the TCRdist pipeline. A later analysis defined each TCR beta chain by its CDR3 amino acid sequence plus V-gene family, and excluded reads lacking a unique V-gene family. In a later analysis, nearly 600 highly shared, low-generation-probability nucleotide sequences were removed to address suspected cross-contamination and a sequencing artifact. For each public chain, a later analysis derived a clonal expansion index from normalized ranks of inferred template counts within each repertoire. Generation probabilities in a later analysis came from a VDJ recombination model fitted to out-of-frame rearrangements, and those results were checked against IGoR. In a later analysis, hypergeometric tests were used to score TCR-TCR, TCR-HLA and TCR-CMV co-occurrence, with a repertoire-size bias correction applied to TCR pairs. A later analysis estimated false discovery rates by permuting HLA or CMV assignments 20 times. In a later analysis, co-occurring TCRs were grouped using DBSCAN, with TCRdist sequence similarity added in when clustering inside HLA-allele-positive subsets. Repertoires with fewer than 30,000 or more than 120,000 public chains, plus five repertoires with anomalous nucleotide sharing, were excluded from co-occurrence clustering. The clones in this table, taken by TCRdb from immuneACCESS, are in-frame only. Not every clone is retained; where verified, under half of the shortfall comes from an unresolved V gene, and the cause of the rest is unknown. The DNA gave D and trimming, while V, J and clone size come from that table. This sample gives about 200,000 clones in total; about an eighth of them show up just once. The ten largest clones take up 7.5% to 10% of the sample.

This chain is built from TRBV5-6 and TRBJ2-3; 12 bases in the junction line up with TRBD1. The sequencing input was PBMCs. The TCR originated in a man between 50 and 59 years old in good health and CMV-seropositive. Read as DNA, the sequence is TGTGCCAGCAGCGCCGGGACAGGGGGCCCTCGGGGCACAGATACGCAGTATTTT. Translation gives CASSAGTGGPRGTDTQYF.